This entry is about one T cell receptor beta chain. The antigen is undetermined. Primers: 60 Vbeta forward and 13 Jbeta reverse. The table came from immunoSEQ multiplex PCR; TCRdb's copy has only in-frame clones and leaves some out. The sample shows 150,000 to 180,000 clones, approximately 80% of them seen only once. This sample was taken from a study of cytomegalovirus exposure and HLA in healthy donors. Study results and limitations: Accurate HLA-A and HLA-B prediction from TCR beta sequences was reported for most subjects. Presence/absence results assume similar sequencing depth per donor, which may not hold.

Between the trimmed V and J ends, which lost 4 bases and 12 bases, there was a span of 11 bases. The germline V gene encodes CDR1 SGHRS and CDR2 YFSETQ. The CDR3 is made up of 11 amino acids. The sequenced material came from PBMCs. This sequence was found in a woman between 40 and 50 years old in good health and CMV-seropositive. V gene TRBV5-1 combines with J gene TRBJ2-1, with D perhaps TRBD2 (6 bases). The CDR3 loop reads CASSPGGVQFF. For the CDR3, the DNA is TGCGCCAGCAGCCCCGGGGGAGTGCAGTTCTTC.